These 8 T cell receptor beta chains originate from one sample sequenced in a study of cytomegalovirus exposure and HLA in healthy donors (TCRdb year 2017). To prepare the library, the immunoSEQ multiplex PCR assay was applied. For the multiplex PCR, a mixture combining 60 forward primers for TCR Vbeta segments and 13 reverse primers for TCR Jbeta segments was used. TCRdb provides this immuneACCESS table in a form limited to in-frame rearrangements. Some clones are lacking; in checked studies, under half of them reflect an unresolved V gene, and why the rest are absent is not known. The sample table shows fewer than 200,000 clones, and over 60% are seen once. The top ten constitute 0.7% to 0.8% of the sample. What was sequenced was PBMCs. The receptors stem from a female donor in good health and CMV-seronegative.

This clone was observed a few times. At the DNA level, this CDR3 is encoded by other sequences in the same sample as well. This chain connects TRBV7-2 to TRBJ1-2; TRBD1 is a possible D gene (5 bases). Germline CDR1 SGHTA, CDR2 FQGNSA. CDR3 length equals 13 residues. V lost 5 bases to trimming and J lost 2 bases, with 9 bases between them. The chain's CDR3 is CASSRQTNYGYTF. CDR3 bases: TGTGCCAGCAGCCGACAGACCAACTATGGCTACACCTTC.

There are a few counts of this clone. V usage is TRBV7-3 and J usage is TRBJ2-7; possible D gene TRBD2, 5 bases. V was trimmed by 6 bases and J by 7 bases, leaving 16 bases between them. CDR1 SGHTA and CDR2 FQGTGA come from the germline V gene. CDR3 length: 13 residues. The CDR3 is CASSSGITGEQYF. CDR3 nucleotide sequence: TGTGCCAGCAGTTCCGGGATCACGGGGGAGCAGTACTTC.

This chain links TRBV7-9 with TRBJ2-7, with D maybe TRBD1 (5 bases). V was cut by 1 base and J by 3 bases, with 13 bases left in between. CDR1 and CDR2 (germline): SEHNR, FQNEAQ (reference sequence). The CDR3 sequence is 15 residues long. The CDR3 sequence: CASSLGPGQGYEQYF. CDR3 sequence (DNA): TGTGCCAGCAGCTTAGGGCCCGGGCAGGGCTACGAGCAGTACTTC.

This clone occurred a few times. This rearrangement joins TRBV4-3 to TRBJ2-6; D is possibly TRBD2 (6 bases). V was cut by 0 bases and J by 1 base, with 7 bases left in between. Germline V gene lookup returns CDR1 LGHNA and CDR2 YSLEER. There are 16 residues in the CDR3. CDR3 coding DNA: TGCGCCAGCAGCCAAGATGCGGGGTCTGGGGCCAACGTCCTGACTTTC. It yields the protein CASSQDAGSGANVLTF.

The rearrangement joins TRBV6-5 to TRBJ2-1; 12 bases are a match to TRBD2. CDR1 MNHEY and CDR2 SVGAGI come from the germline V gene. The CDR3 is 15 amino acids. V shed 2 bases, J shed 8 bases, and the junction held 4 bases outside the gene matches. The CDR3 nucleotides read TGTGCCAGCAGTTACGGGACTAGCGGGCAGGATGAGCAGTTCTTC. Protein sequence: CASSYGTSGQDEQFF.

This clone was observed a handful of times. The chain couples TRBV7-2 to TRBJ1-2; the D gene is possibly TRBD1 (6 bases). The V gene's germline CDR1 is SGHTA and CDR2 FQGNSA. CDR3 length: 15 residues. Trimming took 2 bases from V and 6 from J, leaving 16 bases between them. The chain's CDR3 is CASSLTRSRGNGYTF. CDR3 bases: TGTGCCAGCAGCTTAACGAGGAGCAGGGGTAATGGCTACACCTTC.

This chain connects TRBV27 to TRBJ2-3; maybe TRBD2 (6 bases). Germline V CDR1 and CDR2: MNHEY, SMNVEV (reference sequence). The CDR3 is 13 residues long. V lost 6 bases and J lost 5, with 12 bases in between. DNA for the CDR3: TGTGCCAGCAGATTCCTCGGGGGAGATACGCAGTATTTT. It encodes CASRFLGGDTQYF.

The chain combines TRBV5-6 with TRBJ2-7, with TRBD2 matching 8 bases. Germline V gives CDR1 SGHDT, CDR2 YYEEEE. This CDR3 contains 15 residues. The ends lost 4 bases at V and 0 bases at J; junction bases unmatched: 6. The CDR3 coding sequence is TGTGCCAGCAGCCGACGCGGGGGGAGCTCCTACGAGCAGTACTTC. Protein product: CASSRRGGSSYEQYF.